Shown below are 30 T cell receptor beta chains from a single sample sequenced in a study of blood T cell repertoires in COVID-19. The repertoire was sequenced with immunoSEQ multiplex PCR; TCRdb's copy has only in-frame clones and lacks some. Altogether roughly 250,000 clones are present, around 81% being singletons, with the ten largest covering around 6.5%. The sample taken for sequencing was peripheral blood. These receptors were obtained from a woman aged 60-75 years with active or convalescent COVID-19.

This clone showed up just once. This CDR3 reads CASAINRGEKLFF. The CDR3 coding sequence is TGTGCCAGCGCTATTAACAGGGGTGAAAAACTGTTTTTT. The J gene is TRBJ1-4, the V gene TRBV19; 7 bases line up with TRBD1. Looked up from germline, CDR1 is LNHDA and CDR2 is SQIVND (reference sequence). There are 13 residues in the CDR3. Trimming at V came to 9 bases and at J to 7 bases, leaving 8 bases not matched to a gene.

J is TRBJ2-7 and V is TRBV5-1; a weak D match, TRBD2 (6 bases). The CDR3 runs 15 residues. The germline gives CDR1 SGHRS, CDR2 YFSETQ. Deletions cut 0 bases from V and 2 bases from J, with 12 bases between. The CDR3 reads CASSLAGGNTYEQYF. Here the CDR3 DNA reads TGCGCCAGCAGCTTGGCCGGGGGTAACACCTACGAGCAGTACTTC.

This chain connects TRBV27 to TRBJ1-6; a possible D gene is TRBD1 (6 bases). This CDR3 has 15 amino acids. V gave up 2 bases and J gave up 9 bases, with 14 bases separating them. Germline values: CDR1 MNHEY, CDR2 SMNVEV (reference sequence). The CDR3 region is CASSLARGIGSPLHF. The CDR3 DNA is TGTGCCAGCAGTTTAGCCAGGGGTATTGGTTCACCCCTCCACTTT.

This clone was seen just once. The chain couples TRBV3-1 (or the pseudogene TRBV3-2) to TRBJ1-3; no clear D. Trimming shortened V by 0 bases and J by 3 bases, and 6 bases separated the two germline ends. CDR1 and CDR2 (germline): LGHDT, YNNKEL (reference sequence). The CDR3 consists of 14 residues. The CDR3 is CASSQDLSGNTIYF. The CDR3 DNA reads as TGTGCCAGCAGCCAAGATCTCAGTGGAAACACCATATATTTT.

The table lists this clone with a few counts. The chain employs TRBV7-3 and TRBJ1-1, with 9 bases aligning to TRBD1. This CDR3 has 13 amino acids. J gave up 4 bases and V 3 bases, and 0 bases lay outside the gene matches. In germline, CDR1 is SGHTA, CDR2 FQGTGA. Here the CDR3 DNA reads TGTGCCAGCAGCTTGACAGGGGGCACTGAAGCTTTCTTT. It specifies CASSLTGGTEAFF.

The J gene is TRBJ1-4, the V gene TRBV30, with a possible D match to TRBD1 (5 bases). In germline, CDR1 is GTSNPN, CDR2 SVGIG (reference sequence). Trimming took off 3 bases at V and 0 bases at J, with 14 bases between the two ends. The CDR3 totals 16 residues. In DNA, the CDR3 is TGTGCCTGGAGCGCAATCCTCAGGGCAACTAATGAAAAACTGTTTTTT. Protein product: CAWSAILRATNEKLFF.

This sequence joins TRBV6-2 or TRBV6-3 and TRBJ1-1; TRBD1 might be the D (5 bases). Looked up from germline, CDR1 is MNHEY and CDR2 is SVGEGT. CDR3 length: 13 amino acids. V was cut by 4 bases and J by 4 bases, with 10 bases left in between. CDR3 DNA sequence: TGTGCCAGCAGTTGGGGCGCTGGCACTGAAGCTTTCTTT. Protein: CASSWGAGTEAFF.

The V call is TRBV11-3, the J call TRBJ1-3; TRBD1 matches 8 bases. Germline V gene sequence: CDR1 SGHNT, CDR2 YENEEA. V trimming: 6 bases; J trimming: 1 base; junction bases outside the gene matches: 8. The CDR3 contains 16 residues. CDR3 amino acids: CASRHDRGSSGNTIYF. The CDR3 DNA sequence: TGTGCCAGCAGACATGACAGGGGTTCTTCTGGAAACACCATATATTTT.

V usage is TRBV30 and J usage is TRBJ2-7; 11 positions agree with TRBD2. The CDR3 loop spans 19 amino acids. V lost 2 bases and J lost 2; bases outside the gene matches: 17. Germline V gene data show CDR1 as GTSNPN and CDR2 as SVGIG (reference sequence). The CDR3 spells CAWSQSIWTSGSVTYEQYF. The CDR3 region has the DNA TGTGCCTGGAGTCAATCGATATGGACTAGCGGGTCCGTAACCTACGAGCAGTACTTC.

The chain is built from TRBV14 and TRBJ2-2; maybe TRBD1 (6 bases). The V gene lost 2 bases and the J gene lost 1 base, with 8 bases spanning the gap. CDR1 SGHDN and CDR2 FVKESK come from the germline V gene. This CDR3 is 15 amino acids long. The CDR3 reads CASSQRGGNTGELFF. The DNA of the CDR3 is TGTGCCAGCAGCCAACGAGGGGGGAACACCGGGGAGCTGTTTTTT.

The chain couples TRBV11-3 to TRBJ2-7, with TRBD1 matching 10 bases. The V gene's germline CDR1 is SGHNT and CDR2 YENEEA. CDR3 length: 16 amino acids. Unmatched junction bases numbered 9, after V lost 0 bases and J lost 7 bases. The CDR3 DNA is TGTGCCAGCAGCTTAGACCTGGGACAGGGGATGAGGGAGCAGTACTTC. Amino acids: CASSLDLGQGMREQYF.

The CDR3 here is CASSLGQRGSNTGELFF. The CDR3 DNA is TGTGCCAGCAGCTTGGGCCAGCGGGGGTCGAACACCGGGGAGCTGTTTTTT. The chain combines TRBV5-6 with TRBJ2-2; TRBD2 matches at 8 bases. The germline gives CDR1 SGHDT, CDR2 YYEEEE. V trimming: 0 bases; J trimming: 0 bases; junction bases outside the gene matches: 4. CDR3 length: 17 residues.

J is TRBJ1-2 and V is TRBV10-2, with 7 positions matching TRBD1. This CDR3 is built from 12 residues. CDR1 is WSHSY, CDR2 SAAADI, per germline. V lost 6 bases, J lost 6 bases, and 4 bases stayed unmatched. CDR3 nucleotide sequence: TGCGCCAGCAGCCAGGGGGAGGATGGCTACACCTTC. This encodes CASSQGEDGYTF.

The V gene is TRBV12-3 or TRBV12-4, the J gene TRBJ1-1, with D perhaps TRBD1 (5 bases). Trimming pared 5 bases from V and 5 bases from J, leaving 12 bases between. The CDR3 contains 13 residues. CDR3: CASSPGFGTEAFF. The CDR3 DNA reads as TGTGCCAGCAGTCCAGGGTTTGGGACTGAAGCTTTCTTT.

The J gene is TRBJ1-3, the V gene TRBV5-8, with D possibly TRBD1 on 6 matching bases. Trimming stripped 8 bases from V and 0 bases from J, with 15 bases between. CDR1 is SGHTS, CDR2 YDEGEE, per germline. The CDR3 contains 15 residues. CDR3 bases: TGTGCCAGAAGCAGCCAGGGGAGCTCTGGAAACACCATATATTTT. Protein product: CARSSQGSSGNTIYF.

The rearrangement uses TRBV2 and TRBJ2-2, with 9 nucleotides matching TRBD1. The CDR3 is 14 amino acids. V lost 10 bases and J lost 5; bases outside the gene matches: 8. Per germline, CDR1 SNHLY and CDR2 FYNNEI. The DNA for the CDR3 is TGTGCCACACAGACAGGGGGGGAAACCGGGGAGCTGTTTTTT. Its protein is CATQTGGETGELFF.

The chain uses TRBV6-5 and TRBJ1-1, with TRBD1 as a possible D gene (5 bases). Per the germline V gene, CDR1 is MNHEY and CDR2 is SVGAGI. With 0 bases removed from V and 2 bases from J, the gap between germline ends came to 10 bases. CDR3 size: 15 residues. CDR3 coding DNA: TGTGCCAGCAGTTACTCGATACAGGAAAACACTGAAGCTTTCTTT. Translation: CASSYSIQENTEAFF.

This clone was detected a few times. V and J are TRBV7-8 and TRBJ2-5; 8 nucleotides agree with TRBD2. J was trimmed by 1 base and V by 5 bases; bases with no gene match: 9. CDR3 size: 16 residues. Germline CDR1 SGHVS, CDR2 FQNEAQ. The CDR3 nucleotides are TGTGCCAGCAGCCCCCGAGGAGCGGGGGCCCAAGAGACCCAGTACTTC. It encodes CASSPRGAGAQETQYF. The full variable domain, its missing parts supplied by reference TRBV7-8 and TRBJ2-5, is GAGVSQSPRYKVAKRGQDVALRCDPISGHVSLFWYQQALGQGPEFLTYFQNEAQLDKSGLPSDRFFAERPEGSVSTLKIQRTQQEDSAVYLCASSPRGAGAQETQYFGPGTRLLVL.

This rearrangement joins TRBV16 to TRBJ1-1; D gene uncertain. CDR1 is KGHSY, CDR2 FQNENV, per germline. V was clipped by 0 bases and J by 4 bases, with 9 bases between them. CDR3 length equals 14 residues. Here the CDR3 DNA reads TGTGCCAGCAGCCAATCGAGAATCACCACTGAAGCTTTCTTT. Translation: CASSQSRITTEAFF.

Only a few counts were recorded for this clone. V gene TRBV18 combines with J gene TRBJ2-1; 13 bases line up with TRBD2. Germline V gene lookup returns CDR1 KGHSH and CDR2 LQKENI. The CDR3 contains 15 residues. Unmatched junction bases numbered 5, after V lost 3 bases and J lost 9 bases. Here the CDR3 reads CASSPTTSGGTEQFF. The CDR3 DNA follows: TGTGCCAGCTCACCGACGACTAGCGGGGGGACTGAGCAGTTCTTC. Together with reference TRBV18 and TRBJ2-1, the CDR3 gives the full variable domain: NAGVMQNPRHLVRRRGQEARLRCSPMKGHSHVYWYRQLPEEGLKFMVYLQKENIIDESGMPKERFSAEFPKEGPSILRIQQVVRGDSAAYFCASSPTTSGGTEQFFGPGTRLTVL.

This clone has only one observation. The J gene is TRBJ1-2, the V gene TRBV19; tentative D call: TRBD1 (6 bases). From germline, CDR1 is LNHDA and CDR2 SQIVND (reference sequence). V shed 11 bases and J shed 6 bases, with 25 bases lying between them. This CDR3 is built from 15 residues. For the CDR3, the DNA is TGTGCCTCAAGTACGAGTCAGGGGCGGCTTGATGGCTACACCTTC. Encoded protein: CASSTSQGRLDGYTF.

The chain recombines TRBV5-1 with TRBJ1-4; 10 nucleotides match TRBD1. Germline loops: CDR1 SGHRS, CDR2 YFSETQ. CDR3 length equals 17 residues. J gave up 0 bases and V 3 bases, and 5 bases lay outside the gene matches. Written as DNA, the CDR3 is TGCGCCAGCAGCTCGGACGGACAGGGGGCAACTAATGAAAAACTGTTTTTT. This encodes CASSSDGQGATNEKLFF.

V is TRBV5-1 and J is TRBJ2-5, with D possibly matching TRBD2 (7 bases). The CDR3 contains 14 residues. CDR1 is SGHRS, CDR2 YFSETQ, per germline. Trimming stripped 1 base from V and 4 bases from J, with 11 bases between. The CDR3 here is CASSLYREGETQYF. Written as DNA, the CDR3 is TGCGCCAGCAGCTTGTACAGGGAGGGAGAGACCCAGTACTTC.

This CDR3 is CSGGDRGETQYF. In nucleotides, the CDR3 is TGCAGCGGCGGGGACAGAGGAGAGACCCAGTACTTC. The chain recombines TRBV29-1 with TRBJ2-5; possibly TRBD1 for D (7 bases). From germline, CDR1 is SQVTM and CDR2 ANQGSEA. This CDR3 has 12 residues. Trimming took 7 bases from V and 4 from J, leaving 13 bases between them.

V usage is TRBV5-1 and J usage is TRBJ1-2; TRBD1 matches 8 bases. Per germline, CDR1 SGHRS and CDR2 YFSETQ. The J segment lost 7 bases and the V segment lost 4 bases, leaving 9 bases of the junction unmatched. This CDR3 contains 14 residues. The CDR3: CASSTGQGFSGYTF. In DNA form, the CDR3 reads TGCGCCAGCAGCACCGGACAGGGTTTTTCTGGCTACACCTTC.

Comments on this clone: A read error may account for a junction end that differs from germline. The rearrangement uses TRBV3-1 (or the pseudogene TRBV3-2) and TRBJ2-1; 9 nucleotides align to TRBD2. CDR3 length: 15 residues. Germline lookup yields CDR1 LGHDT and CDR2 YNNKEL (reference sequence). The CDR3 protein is CASSQEASGVDEQFF. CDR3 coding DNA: TGTGCCAGCAGTCAAGAGGCTAGCGGGGTCGATGAGCAGTTCTTC.

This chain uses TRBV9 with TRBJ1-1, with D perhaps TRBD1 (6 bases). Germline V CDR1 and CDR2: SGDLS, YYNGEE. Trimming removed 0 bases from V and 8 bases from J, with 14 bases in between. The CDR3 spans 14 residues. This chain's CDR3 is CASSVGPAGAEAFF. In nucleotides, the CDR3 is TGTGCCAGCAGCGTAGGACCGGCAGGGGCGGAAGCTTTCTTT.

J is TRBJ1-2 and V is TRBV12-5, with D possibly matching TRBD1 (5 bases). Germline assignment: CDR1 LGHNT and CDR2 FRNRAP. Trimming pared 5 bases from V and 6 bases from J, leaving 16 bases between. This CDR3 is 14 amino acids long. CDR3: CASGPRPQGNGYTF. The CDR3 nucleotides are TGTGCTAGTGGTCCCAGGCCCCAGGGTAATGGCTACACCTTC. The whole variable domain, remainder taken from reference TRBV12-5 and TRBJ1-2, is DARVTQTPRHKVTEMGQEVTMRCQPILGHNTVFWYRQTMMQGLELLAYFRNRAPLDDSGMPKDRFSAEMPDATLATLKIQPSEPRDSAVYFCASGPRPQGNGYTFGSGTRLTVV.

CDR3 bases: TGTGCCAGCAGCCCCGTCAGGGGGCTGGGAGATACGCAGTATTTT. Translated: CASSPVRGLGDTQYF. The chain combines TRBV27 with TRBJ2-3; 8 nucleotides match TRBD1. From germline, CDR1 is MNHEY and CDR2 SMNVEV (reference sequence). The CDR3 sequence is 15 residues long. J was trimmed by 5 bases and V by 6 bases; bases with no gene match: 10.

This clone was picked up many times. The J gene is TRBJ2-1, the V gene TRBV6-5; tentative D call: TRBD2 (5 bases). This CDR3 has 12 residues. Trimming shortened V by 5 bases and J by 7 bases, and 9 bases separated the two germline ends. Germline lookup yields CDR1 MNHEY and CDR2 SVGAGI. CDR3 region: CASSNPGNEQFF. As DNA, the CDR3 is TGTGCCAGCAGTAACCCGGGGAATGAGCAGTTCTTC.